This T cell receptor beta chain was recovered during a study of blood T cell repertoires in COVID-19. For the study at large: Italy, Spain and the United States were the sources of the convalescent and acute COVID-19 samples. In each case, the material was cDNA or gDNA derived from T cells, B-cell-depleted T cells, or PBMCs.

The repertoire was sequenced with immunoSEQ multiplex PCR; TCRdb's copy has only in-frame clones and lacks some. The sample contains some 150,000 clones, less than 90% of which appear only once. V lost 4 bases to trimming and J lost 0 bases; unmatched junction nucleotides: 10. This CDR3 contains 17 residues. The germline gives CDR1 SGHRS, CDR2 YFSETQ. The clonotype comes from a human donor in a cohort sampled during active COVID-19. This chain uses TRBV5-1 with TRBJ1-5; 7 nucleotides align to TRBD1. Sequencing input: peripheral blood. This CDR3 reads CASSLGPTGASNQPQHF. The CDR3 DNA is TGCGCCAGCAGCCTTGGCCCTACAGGGGCTAGCAATCAGCCCCAGCATTTT. Full variable domain (missing parts from reference TRBV5-1 and TRBJ1-5): KAGVTQTPRYLIKTRGQQVTLSCSPISGHRSVSWYQQTPGQGLQFLFEYFSETQRNKGNFPGRFSGRQFSNSRSEMNVSTLELGDSALYLCASSLGPTGASNQPQHFGDGTRLSIL.